This entry lists 28 T cell receptor beta chains sequenced from one sample in a study of cytomegalovirus exposure and HLA in healthy donors. The PCR had 60 Vbeta and 13 Jbeta primers. The protocol was immunoSEQ multiplex PCR, while the TCRdb copy is restricted to in-frame clones and leaves out a portion. This table has some 200,000 clones, around nine tenths appearing once. The material sequenced was PBMCs. The origin of the receptors is a woman in her late teens or twenties in good health and CMV-seronegative.

CDR3 bases: TGTGCCAGCAGTTTTCTGTCTAGCTTCAGCTCCTACAATGAGCAGTTCTTC. Its protein product is CASSFLSSFSSYNEQFF. The chain couples TRBV27 to TRBJ2-1, with D possibly being TRBD2 (5 bases). This CDR3 comprises 17 residues. Germline values: CDR1 MNHEY, CDR2 SMNVEV (reference sequence). Trimming removed 3 bases from V and 0 bases from J, with 15 bases in between.

The chain recombines TRBV7-6 with TRBJ2-2, with 7 nucleotides matching TRBD2. V lost 4 bases to trimming and J lost 6 bases; unmatched junction nucleotides: 8. CDR1 is SGHVS, CDR2 FNYEAQ, per germline. The CDR3 totals 15 residues. CDR3: CASSSRTRSPGELFF. In DNA form, the CDR3 reads TGTGCCAGCAGCTCGAGGACTAGGAGCCCCGGGGAGCTGTTTTTT. The whole variable domain, filled in from reference TRBV7-6 and TRBJ2-2, reads GAGVSQSPRYKVTKRGQDVALRCDPISGHVSLYWYRQALGQGPEFLTYFNYEAQQDKSGLPNDRFSAERPEGSISTLTIQRTEQRDSAMYRCASSSRTRSPGELFFGEGSRLTVL.

This rearrangement joins TRBV4-1 to TRBJ2-1; 11 positions agree with TRBD2. This CDR3 spans 17 amino acids. Germline lookup yields CDR1 MGHRA and CDR2 YSYEKL. Trimming cost V 2 bases and J 3 bases; bases outside gene matches: 6. This CDR3 reads CASSQISLAGVYNEQFF. DNA for the CDR3: TGCGCCAGCAGCCAAATTTCACTAGCGGGAGTCTACAATGAGCAGTTCTTC.

The J gene is TRBJ2-7, the V gene TRBV5-1; TRBD1 might be the D (6 bases). The V and J ends lost 1 base and 0 bases respectively, with 11 bases between them. The CDR3 is made up of 15 amino acids. Per the germline V gene, CDR1 is SGHRS and CDR2 is YFSETQ. CDR3 loop: CASSLPGQSSYEQYF. The CDR3 bases are TGCGCCAGCAGCTTGCCCGGACAGAGCTCCTACGAGCAGTACTTC.

This clone turned up a few times. This chain joins TRBV5-1 and TRBJ2-7; 8 bases agree with TRBD2. The V gene end was trimmed by 3 bases and the J gene end by 3 bases; junction bases not matched to a gene: 5. The CDR3 sequence is 14 residues long. Looked up from germline, CDR1 is SGHRS and CDR2 is YFSETQ. CDR3 in DNA: TGCGCCAGCAGCTATAGCGGGGAACTCTACGAGCAGTACTTC. As protein: CASSYSGELYEQYF.

The chain combines TRBV4-3 with TRBJ2-1, with D possibly being TRBD2 (5 bases). The V and J ends lost 4 bases and 0 bases respectively, with 13 bases between them. Germline CDR1 reads LGHNA; CDR2 reads YSLEER. The length of the CDR3 is 16 residues. The CDR3 loop is CASSRNFGLSYNEQFF. The CDR3 region has the DNA TGCGCCAGCAGCCGGAATTTTGGACTCTCCTACAATGAGCAGTTCTTC.

This rearrangement joins TRBV5-5 to TRBJ2-7; D is perhaps TRBD1 (5 bases). Germline lookup yields CDR1 SGHKS and CDR2 YYEKEE (reference sequence). V lost 4 bases to trimming and J lost 2 bases, with 13 bases between them. The CDR3 sequence is 14 residues long. This CDR3 is CASSRRQSPYEQYF. CDR3 in DNA: TGTGCCAGCAGCCGACGACAGAGTCCCTACGAGCAGTACTTC.

Only one count was recorded for this clone. An end of the junction does not agree with germline; a read error may underlie this. This chain joins TRBV2 and TRBJ1-5; D not resolved. CDR1 is SNHLY, CDR2 FYNNEI, per germline. This CDR3 has 12 amino acids. The CDR3 DNA is TGTGCCAGCAAGACTAGGGAGGGTATACCGGGATTT. As protein: CASKTREGIPGF.

V usage is TRBV10-3 and J usage is TRBJ1-2; 9 bases map to TRBD1. CDR1 and CDR2 (germline): ENHRY, SYGVKD. The trim removed 6 bases at V and 8 bases at J, leaving 7 bases unmatched. The CDR3 length is 13 residues. The CDR3 DNA follows: TGTGCCATCAGAGAACAGGGGGCGGAAGGCTACACCTTC. This translates into CAIREQGAEGYTF.

The V call is TRBV27, the J call TRBJ2-7; TRBD1 agrees at 8 bases. In germline, CDR1 is MNHEY, CDR2 SMNVEV (reference sequence). Trimming took 5 bases from V and 6 from J; bases not matched to a gene: 12. This CDR3 is built from 15 residues. This chain's CDR3 is CASSPLGQGWAEQYF. The CDR3 nucleotides are TGTGCCAGCAGTCCACTAGGACAGGGTTGGGCCGAGCAGTACTTC.

The rearrangement links TRBV7-9 to TRBJ1-1; 10 nucleotides match TRBD1. Germline CDR1 is SEHNR and CDR2 is FQNEAQ (reference sequence). The CDR3 loop spans 14 amino acids. J lost 6 bases, V lost 1 base, and 2 bases had no gene match. CDR3 bases: TGTGCCAGCAGCTTAGGGGGGACAGGGGCTGAAGCTTTCTTT. Its protein is CASSLGGTGAEAFF. Supplemented by reference TRBV7-9 and TRBJ1-1, the full variable domain reads DTGVSQNPRHKITKRGQNVTFRCDPISEHNRLYWYRQTLGQGPEFLTYFQNEAQLEKSRLLSDRFSAERPKGSFSTLEIQRTEQGDSAMYLCASSLGGTGAEAFFGQGTRLTVV.

This clone was counted once. The CDR3 coding sequence is TGCAGCGTTTCGACTAGCGGGGGCGTATACGAGCAGTACTTC. Translated, it gives CSVSTSGGVYEQYF. The chain links TRBV29-1 to TRBJ2-7, with 12 bases lining up with TRBD2. The CDR3 contains 14 residues. CDR1 and CDR2 from the germline V gene are SQVTM and ANQGSEA. Unmatched junction bases numbered 6, after V lost 5 bases and J lost 4 bases.

V is TRBV6-5 and J is TRBJ2-3, with D possibly TRBD2 on 6 matching bases. Trimming pared 7 bases from V and 1 base from J, leaving 9 bases between. Germline lookup yields CDR1 MNHEY and CDR2 SVGAGI. The CDR3 spans 13 residues. DNA for the CDR3: TGTGCCAGCACCGTAGCGGGCACAGATACGCAGTATTTT. Protein product: CASTVAGTDTQYF.

The rearrangement links TRBV15 to TRBJ1-2, with TRBD1 matching 8 bases. From germline, CDR1 is LNHNV and CDR2 YYDKDF (reference sequence). The CDR3 extends over 15 amino acids. V lost 3 bases to trimming and J lost 4 bases; unmatched junction nucleotides: 7. CDR3 in amino acids: CATSSGQGGGYGYTF. CDR3 DNA sequence: TGTGCCACCAGCAGCGGACAGGGAGGGGGCTATGGCTACACCTTC. Variable domain in full (rest from reference TRBV15 and TRBJ1-2): DAMVIQNPRYQVTQFGKPVTLSCSQTLNHNVMYWYQQKSSQAPKLLFHYYDKDFNNEADTPDNFQSRRPNTSFCFLDIRSPGLGDTAMYLCATSSGQGGGYGYTFGSGTRLTVV.

The gene calls are TRBV9 and TRBJ2-3; TRBD2 matches at 14 bases. The CDR3 is made up of 18 amino acids. Trimming removed 3 bases from V and 0 bases from J; junction bases left unmatched: 6. CDR1 and CDR2 from the germline V gene are SGDLS and YYNGEE. The DNA for the CDR3 is TGTGCCAGCAGCGCGGGACTAGCGGGGGCCTTTAGCACAGATACGCAGTATTTT. It yields the protein CASSAGLAGAFSTDTQYF.

The chain carries TRBV9 and TRBJ2-1, with TRBD2 matching over 11 bases. The CDR3 is 16 amino acids. V trimming: 4 bases; J trimming: 6 bases; junction bases outside the gene matches: 9. Germline V gene sequence: CDR1 SGDLS, CDR2 YYNGEE. The CDR3 here is CASSKYSGTSGNEQFF. As DNA, the CDR3 is TGTGCCAGCAGCAAATATTCCGGGACTAGCGGCAATGAGCAGTTCTTC.

This clone was observed a handful of times. This chain joins TRBV9 and TRBJ2-2, with 8 bases matching TRBD2. Germline V gene data show CDR1 as SGDLS and CDR2 as YYNGEE. The CDR3 consists of 14 residues. The V gene end was trimmed by 2 bases and the J gene end by 4 bases; junction bases not matched to a gene: 1. The CDR3 is CASSVAGGTGELFF. CDR3 nucleotide sequence: TGTGCCAGCAGCGTCGCGGGAGGCACCGGGGAGCTGTTTTTT.

The rearrangement links TRBV27 to TRBJ1-2; 9 nucleotides agree with TRBD1. CDR1 and CDR2 from the germline V gene are MNHEY and SMNVEV (reference sequence). This CDR3 is 15 amino acids long. Unmatched junction bases numbered 12, after V lost 8 bases and J lost 5 bases. The CDR3 DNA follows: TGTGCCAGCGGAAAAGCTGACAGGGGGGGGTATGGCTACACCTTC. Translated: CASGKADRGGYGYTF.

This chain uses TRBV15 with TRBJ2-2, with D possibly TRBD1 on 6 matching bases. V gave up 1 base and J gave up 3 bases, with 9 bases separating them. CDR3 size: 15 residues. Germline V CDR1 and CDR2: LNHNV, YYDKDF (reference sequence). CDR3 protein: CATSRGRGDTGELFF. The CDR3 DNA is TGTGCCACCAGCAGAGGCAGGGGAGACACCGGGGAGCTGTTTTTT.

The chain is built from TRBV29-1 and TRBJ1-1; D is uncertain. Germline assignment: CDR1 SQVTM and CDR2 ANQGSEA. V lost 5 bases and J lost 10, with 14 bases in between. The CDR3 has 11 residues. DNA of the CDR3: TGCAGCGTTCAGAACGGGAGGGCAGCTTTCTTT. It is translated as CSVQNGRAAFF. The entire variable domain, with the rest obtained from reference TRBV29-1 and TRBJ1-1, is as follows: SAVISQKPSRDICQRGTSLTIQCQVDSQVTMMFWYRQQPGQSLTLIATANQGSEATYESGFVIDKFPISRPNLTFSTLTVSNMSPEDSSIYLCSVQNGRAAFFGQGTRLTVV.

The chain employs TRBV5-4 and TRBJ2-3, with TRBD2 identical over 10 bases. The CDR3 sequence is 15 residues long. The ends lost 4 bases at V and 3 bases at J; junction bases unmatched: 5. The germline V gene encodes CDR1 SGHNT and CDR2 YYREEE (reference sequence). This chain's CDR3 is CASSQASGRTDTQYF. The CDR3 bases are TGTGCCAGCAGCCAGGCTAGCGGGAGAACAGATACGCAGTATTTT.

The CDR3 DNA follows: TGTGCCAGCAGCCTAGGGGGGGGTGCCAAAAACATTCAGTACTTC. It yields the protein CASSLGGGAKNIQYF. The rearrangement links TRBV6-5 to TRBJ2-4, with a weak D call TRBD2 (7 bases). The CDR3 covers 15 residues. Germline V gives CDR1 MNHEY, CDR2 SVGAGI. V was pared by 6 bases and J by 1 base, with 13 bases between.

The genes are TRBV5-1 and TRBJ2-7; 9 nucleotides align to TRBD1. The CDR3 is made up of 14 amino acids. J was trimmed by 2 bases and V by 5 bases; bases with no gene match: 5. Germline CDR1 and CDR2: SGHRS and YFSETQ. CDR3 amino acids: CASSSQGAAYEQYF. The CDR3 DNA sequence: TGCGCCAGCAGTTCACAGGGGGCAGCCTACGAGCAGTACTTC.

The rearrangement links TRBV25-1 to TRBJ2-7; 8 nucleotides align to TRBD1. V trimming: 5 bases; J trimming: 3 bases; junction bases outside the gene matches: 3. This CDR3 region has 13 residues. Germline V gives CDR1 MGHDK, CDR2 SYGVNS. In DNA, the CDR3 is TGTGCCAGCAGTTGGACAGGGTACTACGAGCAGTACTTC. Its protein product is CASSWTGYYEQYF.

V is TRBV29-1 and J is TRBJ2-3; the match to TRBD1 covers 8 bases. Unmatched junction bases numbered 5, after V lost 5 bases and J lost 7 bases. Germline V CDR1 and CDR2: SQVTM, ANQGSEA. This CDR3 contains 12 residues. The CDR3 nucleotides are TGCAGCGTTAGGACAGGGCCGAATACGCAGTATTTT. This encodes CSVRTGPNTQYF.

This sequence joins TRBV5-1 and TRBJ2-5, with TRBD2 identical over 9 bases. Near its end, the DNA agrees better with TRBJ2-7, so the J call may be wrong. The CDR3 length is 16 residues. Germline-derived CDR1 and CDR2 are SGHRS and YFSETQ. CDR3 sequence reads: CASSLDSGGLSYEQYF. CDR3 sequence (DNA): TGCGCCAGCAGCTTGGATAGCGGGGGCCTCTCCTACGAGCAGTACTTC.

J is TRBJ1-5 and V is TRBV27; TRBD1 agrees at 9 bases. Germline values: CDR1 MNHEY, CDR2 SMNVEV (reference sequence). Unmatched junction bases numbered 11, after V lost 1 base and J lost 4 bases. The CDR3 loop spans 18 amino acids. CDR3 protein: CASSLWGQGRVWNQPQHF. CDR3 in DNA: TGTGCCAGCAGTTTATGGGGACAGGGAAGGGTTTGGAATCAGCCCCAGCATTTT.

The chain recombines TRBV2 with TRBJ2-2, with 12 bases fitting TRBD2. V was clipped by 6 bases and J by 4 bases; unmatched bases: 3. CDR3 length: 15 residues. Germline CDR1 and CDR2: SNHLY and FYNNEI. The DNA of the CDR3 is TGTGCCAGCAGAGGACTAGCGGGGCCCACCGGGGAGCTGTTTTTT. Translating gives CASRGLAGPTGELFF.